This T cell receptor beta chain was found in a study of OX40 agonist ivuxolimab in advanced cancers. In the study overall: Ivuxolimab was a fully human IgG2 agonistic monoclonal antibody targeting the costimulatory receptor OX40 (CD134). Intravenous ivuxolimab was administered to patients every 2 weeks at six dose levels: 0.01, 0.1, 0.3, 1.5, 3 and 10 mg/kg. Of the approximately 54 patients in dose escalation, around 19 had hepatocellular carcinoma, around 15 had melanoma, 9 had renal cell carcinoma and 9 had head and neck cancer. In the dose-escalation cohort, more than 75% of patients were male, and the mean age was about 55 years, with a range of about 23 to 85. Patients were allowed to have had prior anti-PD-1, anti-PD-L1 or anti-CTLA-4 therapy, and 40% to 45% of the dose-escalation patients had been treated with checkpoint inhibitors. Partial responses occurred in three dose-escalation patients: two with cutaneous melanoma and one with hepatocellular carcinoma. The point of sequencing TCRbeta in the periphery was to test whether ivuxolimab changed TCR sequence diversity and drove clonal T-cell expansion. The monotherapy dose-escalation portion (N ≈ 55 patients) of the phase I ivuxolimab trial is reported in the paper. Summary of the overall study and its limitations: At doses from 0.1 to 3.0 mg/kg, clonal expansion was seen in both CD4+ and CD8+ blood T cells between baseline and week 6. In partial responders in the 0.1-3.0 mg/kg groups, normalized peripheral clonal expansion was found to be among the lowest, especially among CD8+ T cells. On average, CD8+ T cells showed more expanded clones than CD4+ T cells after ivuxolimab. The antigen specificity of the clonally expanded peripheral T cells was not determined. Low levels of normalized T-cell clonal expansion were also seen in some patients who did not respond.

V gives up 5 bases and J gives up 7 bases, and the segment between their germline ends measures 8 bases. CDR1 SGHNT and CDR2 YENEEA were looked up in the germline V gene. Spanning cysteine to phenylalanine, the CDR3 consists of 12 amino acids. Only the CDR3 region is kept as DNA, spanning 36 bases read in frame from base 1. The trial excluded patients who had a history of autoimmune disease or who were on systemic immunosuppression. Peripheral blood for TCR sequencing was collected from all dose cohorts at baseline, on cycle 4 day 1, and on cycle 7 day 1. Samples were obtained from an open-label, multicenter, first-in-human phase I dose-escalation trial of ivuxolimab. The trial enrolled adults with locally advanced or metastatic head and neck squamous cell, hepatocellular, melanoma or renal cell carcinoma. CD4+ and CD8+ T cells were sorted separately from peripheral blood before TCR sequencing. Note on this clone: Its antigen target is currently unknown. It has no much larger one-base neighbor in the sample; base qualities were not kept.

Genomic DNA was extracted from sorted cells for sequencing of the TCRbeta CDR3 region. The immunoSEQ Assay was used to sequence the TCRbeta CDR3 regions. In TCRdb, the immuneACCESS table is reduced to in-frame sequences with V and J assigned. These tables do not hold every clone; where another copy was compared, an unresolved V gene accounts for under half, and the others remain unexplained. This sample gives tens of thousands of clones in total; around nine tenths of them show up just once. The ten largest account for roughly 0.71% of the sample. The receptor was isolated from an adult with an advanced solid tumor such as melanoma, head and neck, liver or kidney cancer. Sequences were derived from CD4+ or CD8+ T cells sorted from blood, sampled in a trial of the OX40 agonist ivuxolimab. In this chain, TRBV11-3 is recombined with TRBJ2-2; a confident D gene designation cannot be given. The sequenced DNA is TGTGCCAGCAGCCCACCTATCGGGGAGCTGTTTTTT. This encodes CASSPPIGELFF.